These T cell receptor beta chains were read from a single sample in a study of T cells after yellow fever vaccination. One entry per CDR3 protein, called by TCRdb with MiXCR from the 5' RACE reads. The data contain over 110,000 distinct CDR3 sequences, about 8% of them singletons. Sequences were derived from CD4+ T cells sorted from PBMCs, sampled 5 days after the yellow fever booster vaccination. The receptors shown here come from a man aged 30-40 years who received the YFV17D yellow fever vaccine. The CDR3 runs from the conserved cysteine through the conserved F or W. The order of the fields is J gene, clone size, D gene, V gene, CDR3 DNA, CDR3 protein. The D gene is left open where the match is weak. Not every row has a clone size; where given, it reads once, few, many or a size class.

j_call: TRBJ2-1
clone_size: few
d_call: .
v_call: TRBV30
cdr3_nt: TGTGCCCGTGACAAGTCCTACAATGAGCAGTTCTTC
cdr3_aa: CARDKSYNEQFF

j_call: TRBJ2-6
clone_size: many
d_call: TRBD1
v_call: TRBV6-1
cdr3_nt: TGTGCCAGCAGTGCATCCAGGGGGGGGGCCAACGTCCTGACTTTC
cdr3_aa: CASSASRGGANVLTF

j_call: TRBJ2-7
clone_size: many
d_call: .
v_call: TRBV5-6
cdr3_nt: TGTGCCAGCAGCTTGTTCGACGGAACCCCCAGCTCCTACGAGCAGTACTTC
cdr3_aa: CASSLFDGTPSSYEQYF

j_call: TRBJ1-1
clone_size: many
d_call: .
v_call: TRBV5-1
cdr3_nt: TGCGCCAGCAGCTGGGGGGAGAACACTGAAGCTTTCTTT
cdr3_aa: CASSWGENTEAFF

j_call: TRBJ1-1
clone_size: many
d_call: .
v_call: TRBV28
cdr3_nt: TGTGCCAGCAGTTCTTGGGCCTTTGAAGCTTTCTTT
cdr3_aa: CASSSWAFEAFF

j_call: TRBJ2-1
clone_size: few
d_call: TRBD1
v_call: TRBV19
cdr3_nt: TGTGCCAGTAGTTCATCATACAGGGGGGTCAATGAGCAGTTCTTC
cdr3_aa: CASSSSYRGVNEQFF

j_call: TRBJ2-1
clone_size: few
d_call: .
v_call: TRBV7-2
cdr3_nt: TGTGCCAGCAGCTTAGATTTACCCCCTATCAATGAGCAGTTCTTC
cdr3_aa: CASSLDLPPINEQFF

j_call: TRBJ2-6
clone_size: many
d_call: .
v_call: TRBV5-1
cdr3_nt: TGCGCCAGTGGTTCAATCTCTGGGGCCAACGTCCTGACTTTC
cdr3_aa: CASGSISGANVLTF

j_call: TRBJ2-5
clone_size: many
d_call: .
v_call: TRBV9
cdr3_nt: TGTGCCAGCAGCGTAGACGAGGGGAGAGAGACCCAGTACTTC
cdr3_aa: CASSVDEGRETQYF

j_call: TRBJ2-3
clone_size: few
d_call: .
v_call: TRBV24-1
cdr3_nt: TGTGCCACCCAGGACCCTACAGATACGCAGTATTTT
cdr3_aa: CATQDPTDTQYF

j_call: TRBJ2-7
clone_size: few
d_call: TRBD2
v_call: TRBV5-6
cdr3_nt: TGTGCCAGCAGCTTGCTTGGTGCTAGCGGGAATTACGAGCAGTACTTC
cdr3_aa: CASSLLGASGNYEQYF

j_call: TRBJ2-3
clone_size: many
d_call: TRBD2
v_call: TRBV5-1
cdr3_nt: TGCGCCAGCAAGCTAGCGGAAAGCACAGATACGCAGTATTTT
cdr3_aa: CASKLAESTDTQYF

j_call: TRBJ2-6
clone_size: many
d_call: .
v_call: TRBV27
cdr3_nt: TGTGCCAGATTCACGGGGTTCGGAGGTGGGGCCAACGTCCTGACTTTC
cdr3_aa: CARFTGFGGGANVLTF

j_call: TRBJ1-6
clone_size: many
d_call: .
v_call: TRBV20-1
cdr3_nt: TGCAGTGCTAGACCAGGAAAGATTAATTCACCCCTCCACTTT
cdr3_aa: CSARPGKINSPLHF

j_call: TRBJ2-1
clone_size: many
d_call: .
v_call: TRBV7-6
cdr3_nt: TGTGCCAGCAGCCCACGTAGGGACTCCTACAATGAGCAGTTCTTC
cdr3_aa: CASSPRRDSYNEQFF

j_call: TRBJ2-5
clone_size: many
d_call: .
v_call: TRBV3-1
cdr3_nt: TGTGCCAGCATCGGCTCACGGGGGGAGACCCAGTACTTC
cdr3_aa: CASIGSRGETQYF

j_call: TRBJ2-1
clone_size: many
d_call: TRBD2
v_call: TRBV28
cdr3_nt: TGTGCCAGCAGTGTGACTAGCCACTCCTACAATGAGCAGTTCTTC
cdr3_aa: CASSVTSHSYNEQFF

j_call: TRBJ2-5
clone_size: .
d_call: TRBD2
v_call: TRBV5-4
cdr3_nt: TGTGCCAGCAGCTTAGGCGGGAGGGCCAGTGTGGAAGAGACCCAGTACTTC
cdr3_aa: CASSLGGRASVEETQYF

j_call: TRBJ2-2
clone_size: few
d_call: .
v_call: TRBV20-1
cdr3_nt: TGCAGTGCTAGAGATCTGCGGACCGGGGAGCTGTTTTTT
cdr3_aa: CSARDLRTGELFF

j_call: TRBJ2-5
clone_size: many
d_call: .
v_call: TRBV5-1
cdr3_nt: TGCGCCAGCAGCTTGCTGCCGGTGGAGACCCAGTACTTC
cdr3_aa: CASSLLPVETQYF

j_call: TRBJ2-1
clone_size: .
d_call: .
v_call: TRBV7-9
cdr3_nt: TGTGCCAGCAGCTTCGAGTTCTTC
cdr3_aa: CASSFEFF

j_call: TRBJ2-7
clone_size: few
d_call: TRBD2
v_call: TRBV20-1
cdr3_nt: TGCAGTGCTAGAGATACAAGGACTAGCGGGACGGACTACGAGCAGTACTTC
cdr3_aa: CSARDTRTSGTDYEQYF

j_call: TRBJ2-3
clone_size: many
d_call: .
v_call: TRBV6-1
cdr3_nt: TGTGCCAGCATCGGATTCCGGGAGCATACGCAGTATTTT
cdr3_aa: CASIGFREHTQYF

j_call: TRBJ1-4
clone_size: .
d_call: .
v_call: TRBV5-1
cdr3_nt: TGCGCCAGCAGCTTGGGAAACGGGAAAGAAAAACTGTTTTTT
cdr3_aa: CASSLGNGKEKLFF

j_call: TRBJ2-5
clone_size: many
d_call: .
v_call: TRBV7-2
cdr3_nt: TGTGCCAGCAGCTTATTGCTAGAGACCCAGTACTTC
cdr3_aa: CASSLLLETQYF

j_call: TRBJ2-1
clone_size: .
d_call: TRBD1
v_call: TRBV2
cdr3_nt: TGTGCCAGCAGCGAATTACAGGGGGGCAATGAGCAGTTCTTC
cdr3_aa: CASSELQGGNEQFF

j_call: TRBJ2-1
clone_size: many
d_call: TRBD2
v_call: TRBV5-6
cdr3_nt: TGTGCCAGCAGCCCGGTTGTAAGGCGGGAGGGCTTAGGGGAGCAGTTCTTC
cdr3_aa: CASSPVVRREGLGEQFF

j_call: TRBJ2-7
clone_size: .
d_call: .
v_call: TRBV20-1
cdr3_nt: TGCAGTGCAGGGGGAAGAGGCTACGAGCAGTACTTC
cdr3_aa: CSAGGRGYEQYF

j_call: TRBJ2-2
clone_size: many
d_call: .
v_call: TRBV28
cdr3_nt: TGTGCCAGCAGTGACTTGAACACCGGGGAGCTGTTTTTT
cdr3_aa: CASSDLNTGELFF

j_call: TRBJ1-1
clone_size: many
d_call: .
v_call: TRBV5-1
cdr3_nt: TGCGCCAGCAGCTTTCGGGTCGAGAACACTGAAGCTTTCTTT
cdr3_aa: CASSFRVENTEAFF

j_call: TRBJ2-1
clone_size: many
d_call: TRBD2
v_call: TRBV15
cdr3_nt: TGTGCCACCAGAAGACCGGGACTAGTAGGTGATGAGCAGTTCTTC
cdr3_aa: CATRRPGLVGDEQFF

j_call: TRBJ2-6
clone_size: many
d_call: .
v_call: TRBV5-1
cdr3_nt: TGCGCCAGCAGCTTCCGACCTTCATCTGGGGCCAACGTCCTGACTTTC
cdr3_aa: CASSFRPSSGANVLTF

j_call: TRBJ1-6
clone_size: many
d_call: .
v_call: TRBV7-2
cdr3_nt: TGTGCCAGCAGCGCCCGGGACAAGAGCTCCTATAATTCACCCCTCCACTTT
cdr3_aa: CASSARDKSSYNSPLHF

j_call: TRBJ2-1
clone_size: many
d_call: TRBD2
v_call: TRBV19
cdr3_nt: TGTGCCAGTAGTCGGAAGGGCGGCGGGAGCACCGGGAATGAGCAGTTCTTC
cdr3_aa: CASSRKGGGSTGNEQFF

j_call: TRBJ2-1
clone_size: few
d_call: TRBD2
v_call: TRBV20-1
cdr3_nt: TGCAGTGCTTTTAGCGGGGGCTCCTACAATGAGCAGTTCTTC
cdr3_aa: CSAFSGGSYNEQFF

j_call: TRBJ1-1
clone_size: many
d_call: .
v_call: TRBV7-2
cdr3_nt: TGTGCCAGCAGCTTAGCGCAAGGGTTCACTGAAGCTTTCTTT
cdr3_aa: CASSLAQGFTEAFF

j_call: TRBJ2-7
clone_size: many
d_call: TRBD1
v_call: TRBV5-1
cdr3_nt: TGCGCCAGCAGAGTCGGAGTCGGACAGGGAAGTCCCTACGAGCAGTACTTC
cdr3_aa: CASRVGVGQGSPYEQYF

j_call: TRBJ2-2
clone_size: many
d_call: .
v_call: TRBV6-2/TRBV6-3
cdr3_nt: TGTGCCAGCAGTTACCTTGGACAGATTAACACCGGGGAGCTGTTTTTT
cdr3_aa: CASSYLGQINTGELFF

j_call: TRBJ2-7
clone_size: few
d_call: .
v_call: TRBV7-9
cdr3_nt: TGTGCCAGCAGCTTACGCCAGGGAGTCGACGAGCAGTACTTC
cdr3_aa: CASSLRQGVDEQYF

j_call: TRBJ2-1
clone_size: many
d_call: TRBD2
v_call: TRBV7-2
cdr3_nt: TGTGCCAGCAGCTCAGCGGGAGGGACATACAATGAGCAGTTCTTC
cdr3_aa: CASSSAGGTYNEQFF

j_call: TRBJ2-5
clone_size: many
d_call: .
v_call: TRBV12-3/TRBV12-4
cdr3_nt: TGTGCCAGCAGTTTAGGTACAGTGGTCGAGACCCAGTACTTC
cdr3_aa: CASSLGTVVETQYF

j_call: TRBJ2-7
clone_size: few
d_call: TRBD1
v_call: TRBV20-1
cdr3_nt: TGCAGTGCGAGACAGGGGGCAGACTACGAGCAGTACTTC
cdr3_aa: CSARQGADYEQYF

j_call: TRBJ2-5
clone_size: many
d_call: .
v_call: TRBV28
cdr3_nt: TGTGCCAGCAGTTTATTAGGGGGAGAGACCCAGTACTTC
cdr3_aa: CASSLLGGETQYF

j_call: TRBJ2-7
clone_size: many
d_call: .
v_call: TRBV4-3
cdr3_nt: TGCGCCAGCAGCCGGCTGTTGGAGCCAGGGCAATACGAGCAGTACTTC
cdr3_aa: CASSRLLEPGQYEQYF

j_call: TRBJ2-2
clone_size: many
d_call: .
v_call: TRBV4-3
cdr3_nt: TGCGCCAGCAGCCAACGCACCGGGGAGCTGTTTTTT
cdr3_aa: CASSQRTGELFF

j_call: TRBJ1-1
clone_size: .
d_call: .
v_call: TRBV19
cdr3_nt: TGTGCCAGTAGTATGGGCATGAACACTGAAGCTTTCTTT
cdr3_aa: CASSMGMNTEAFF